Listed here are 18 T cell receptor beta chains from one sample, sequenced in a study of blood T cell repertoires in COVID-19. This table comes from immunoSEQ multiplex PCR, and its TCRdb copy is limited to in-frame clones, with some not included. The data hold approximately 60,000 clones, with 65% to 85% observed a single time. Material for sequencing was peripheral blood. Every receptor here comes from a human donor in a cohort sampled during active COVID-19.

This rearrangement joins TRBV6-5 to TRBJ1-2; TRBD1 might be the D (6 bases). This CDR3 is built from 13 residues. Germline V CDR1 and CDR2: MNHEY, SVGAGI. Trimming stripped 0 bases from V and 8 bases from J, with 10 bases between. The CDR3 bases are TGTGCCAGCAGTTACTCCGGGGGGCACGGCTACACCTTC. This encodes CASSYSGGHGYTF.

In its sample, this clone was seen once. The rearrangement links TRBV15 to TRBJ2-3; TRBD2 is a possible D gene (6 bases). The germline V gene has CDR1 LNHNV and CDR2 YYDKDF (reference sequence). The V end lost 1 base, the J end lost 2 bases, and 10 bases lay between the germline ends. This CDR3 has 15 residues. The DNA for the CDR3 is TGTGCCACCAGCAGAGTGGGAGGACCCACAGATACGCAGTATTTT. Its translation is CATSRVGGPTDTQYF.

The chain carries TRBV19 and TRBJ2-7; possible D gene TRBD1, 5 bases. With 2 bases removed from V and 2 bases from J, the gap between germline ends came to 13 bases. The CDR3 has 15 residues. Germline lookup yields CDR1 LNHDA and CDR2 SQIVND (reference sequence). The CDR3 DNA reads TGTGCCAGTAGTATAACAGGTGGCATCCCCTACGAGCAGTACTTC. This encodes CASSITGGIPYEQYF.

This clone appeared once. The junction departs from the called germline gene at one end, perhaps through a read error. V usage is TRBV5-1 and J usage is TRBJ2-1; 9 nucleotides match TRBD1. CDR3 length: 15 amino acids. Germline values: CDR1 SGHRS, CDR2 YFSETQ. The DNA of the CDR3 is TGCACCAGCAGCTACCGGGACAGGGCCATTGAGTCACAGTTCTTC. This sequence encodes CTSSYRDRAIESQFF.

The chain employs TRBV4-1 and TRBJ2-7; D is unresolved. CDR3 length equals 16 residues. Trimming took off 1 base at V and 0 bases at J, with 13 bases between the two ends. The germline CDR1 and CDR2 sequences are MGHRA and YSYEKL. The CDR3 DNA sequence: TGCGCCAGCAGCCAAGCAGGCTATAAGTCCTCCTACGAGCAGTACTTC. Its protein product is CASSQAGYKSSYEQYF.

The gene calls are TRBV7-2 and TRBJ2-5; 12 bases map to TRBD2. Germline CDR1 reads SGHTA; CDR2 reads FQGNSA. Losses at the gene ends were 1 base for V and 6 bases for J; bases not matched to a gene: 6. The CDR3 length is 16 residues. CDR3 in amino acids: CASSLGSSGGAKTQYF. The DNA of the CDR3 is TGTGCCAGCAGCTTAGGGTCTAGCGGGGGGGCAAAGACCCAGTACTTC.

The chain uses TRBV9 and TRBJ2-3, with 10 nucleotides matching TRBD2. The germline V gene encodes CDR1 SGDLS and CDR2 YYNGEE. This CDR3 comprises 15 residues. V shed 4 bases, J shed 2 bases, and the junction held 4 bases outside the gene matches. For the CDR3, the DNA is TGTGCCAGCAGCTACAGCGGGAGGGCCACAGATACGCAGTATTTT. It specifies CASSYSGRATDTQYF.

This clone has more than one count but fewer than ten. The CDR3 region has the DNA TGTGCCGTAACAGGGGGCCCGAACACTGAAGCTTTCTTT. Amino acid sequence: CAVTGGPNTEAFF. The chain joins TRBV7-3 to TRBJ1-1; 9 nucleotides agree with TRBD1. Germline trimming cut 11 bases from V and 1 base from J; bases unmatched to any gene: 5. There are 13 residues in the CDR3. The germline gives CDR1 SGHTA, CDR2 FQGTGA.

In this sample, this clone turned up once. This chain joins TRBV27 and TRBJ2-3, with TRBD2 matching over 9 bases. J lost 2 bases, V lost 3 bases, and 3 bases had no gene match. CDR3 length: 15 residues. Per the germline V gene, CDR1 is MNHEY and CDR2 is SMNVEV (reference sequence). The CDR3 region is CASSFSGGYTDTQYF. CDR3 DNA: TGTGCCAGCAGTTTTAGCGGGGGATACACAGATACGCAGTATTTT.

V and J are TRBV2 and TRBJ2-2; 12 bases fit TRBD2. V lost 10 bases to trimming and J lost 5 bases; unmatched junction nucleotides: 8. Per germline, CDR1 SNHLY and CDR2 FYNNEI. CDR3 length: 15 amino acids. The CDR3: CANRLAGDRTGELFF. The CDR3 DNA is TGTGCCAATAGACTAGCGGGAGATCGAACCGGGGAGCTGTTTTTT.

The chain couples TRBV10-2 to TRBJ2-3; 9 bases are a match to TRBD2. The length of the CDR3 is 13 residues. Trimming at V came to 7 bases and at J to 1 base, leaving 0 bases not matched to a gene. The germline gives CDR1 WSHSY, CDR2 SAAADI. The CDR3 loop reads CASKRGGTDTQYF. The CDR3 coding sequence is TGCGCCAGCAAGCGGGGGGGCACAGATACGCAGTATTTT.

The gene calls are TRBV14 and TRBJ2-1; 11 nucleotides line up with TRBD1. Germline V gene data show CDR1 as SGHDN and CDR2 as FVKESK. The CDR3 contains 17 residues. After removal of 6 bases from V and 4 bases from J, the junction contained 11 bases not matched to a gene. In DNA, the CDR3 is TGTGCCAGCAGACTGACAGGACAGGGGGCGATGTACAATGAGCAGTTCTTC. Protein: CASRLTGQGAMYNEQFF. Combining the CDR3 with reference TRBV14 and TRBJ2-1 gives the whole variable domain EAGVTQFPSHSVIEKGQTVTLRCDPISGHDNLYWYRRVMGKEIKFLLHFVKESKQDESGMPNNRFLAERTGGTYSTLKVQPAELEDSGVYFCASRLTGQGAMYNEQFFGPGTRLTVL.

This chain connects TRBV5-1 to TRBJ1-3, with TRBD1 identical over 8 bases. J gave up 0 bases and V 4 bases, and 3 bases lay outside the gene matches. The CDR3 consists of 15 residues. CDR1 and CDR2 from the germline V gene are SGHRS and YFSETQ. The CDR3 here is CASSATGGSGNTIYF. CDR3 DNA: TGCGCCAGCAGCGCAACAGGGGGCTCTGGAAACACCATATATTTT.

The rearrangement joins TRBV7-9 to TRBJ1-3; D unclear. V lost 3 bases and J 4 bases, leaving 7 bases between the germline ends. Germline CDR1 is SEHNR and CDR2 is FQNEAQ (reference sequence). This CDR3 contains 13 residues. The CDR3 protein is CASSFSDGNTIYF. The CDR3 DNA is TGTGCCAGCAGCTTCAGCGACGGAAACACCATATATTTT. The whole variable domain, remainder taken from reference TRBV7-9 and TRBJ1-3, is DTGVSQNPRHKITKRGQNVTFRCDPISEHNRLYWYRQTLGQGPEFLTYFQNEAQLEKSRLLSDRFSAERPKGSFSTLEIQRTEQGDSAMYLCASSFSDGNTIYFGEGSWLTVV.

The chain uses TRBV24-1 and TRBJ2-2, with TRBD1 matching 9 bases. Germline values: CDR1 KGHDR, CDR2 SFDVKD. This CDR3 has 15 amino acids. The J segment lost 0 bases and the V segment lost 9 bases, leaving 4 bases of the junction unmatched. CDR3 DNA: TGTGCCACCGGGGGGGACAGGGCGAACACCGGGGAGCTGTTTTTT. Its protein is CATGGDRANTGELFF.

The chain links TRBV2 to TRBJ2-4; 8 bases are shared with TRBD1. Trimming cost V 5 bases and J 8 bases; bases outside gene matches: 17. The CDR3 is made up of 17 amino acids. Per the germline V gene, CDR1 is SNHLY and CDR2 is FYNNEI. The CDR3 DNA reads TGTGCCAGCAGTCTCCGGGACAGGCGACCCTCTGCGGACATTCAGTACTTC. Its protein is CASSLRDRRPSADIQYF.

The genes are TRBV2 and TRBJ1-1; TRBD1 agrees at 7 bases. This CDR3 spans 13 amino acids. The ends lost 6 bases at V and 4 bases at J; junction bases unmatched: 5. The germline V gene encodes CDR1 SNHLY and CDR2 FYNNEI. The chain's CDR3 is CASSVGQLTEAFF. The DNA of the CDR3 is TGTGCCAGCAGCGTGGGACAGCTCACTGAAGCTTTCTTT.

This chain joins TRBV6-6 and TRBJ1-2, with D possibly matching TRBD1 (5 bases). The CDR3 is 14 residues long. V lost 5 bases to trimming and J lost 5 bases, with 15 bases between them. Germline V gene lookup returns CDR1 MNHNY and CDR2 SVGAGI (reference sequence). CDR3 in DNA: TGTGCCAGCAGTCCGTCAGGGAAAGGGTATGGCTACACCTTC. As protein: CASSPSGKGYGYTF.